A selection of T cell receptor beta chains follows, all from one sample in a study of control samples from healthy donors and cancer patients. Only in-frame clones appear in the TCRdb table, and some are missing; sequencing was by immunoSEQ multiplex PCR. The table has over 100,000 clones, 80% to 95% seen once. Input material: blood. Every receptor here comes from a man between 18 and 29 years old in good health. Both conserved end residues are part of each CDR3. A D gene is named only where the DNA matches it firmly. Some rows have no size entry. The others give once, few or many, or a class for an expanded clone.

D | J | size | V | length | DNA | CDR3
TRBD1 | TRBJ1-4 | once | TRBV6-5 | 15 | TGTGCCAGCACCGACAGGGGAGGTCCTAATGAAAAACTGTTTTTT | CASTDRGGPNEKLFF
. | TRBJ2-5 | . | TRBV27 | 12 | TGTGCCAGCAGTTCGGCTGAAGAGACCCAGTACTTC | CASSSAEETQYF
. | TRBJ1-2 | few | TRBV12-1 | 14 | TGTGCCAGCAGCTTTGCGCTTGATTACTATGGCTACACCTTC | CASSFALDYYGYTF
. | TRBJ1-2 | . | TRBV6-5 | 12 | TGTGCCAGCACCCGGGGGGGGGTAGGCTACACCTTC | CASTRGGVGYTF
. | TRBJ2-2 | . | TRBV14 | 13 | TGTGCCAGCCGACTCCAATACACCGGGGAGCTGTTTTTT | CASRLQYTGELFF
. | TRBJ1-1 | . | TRBV4-1 | 14 | TGCGCCAGCAGCCAAGTGTTTAGCGGCACTGAAGCTTTCTTT | CASSQVFSGTEAFF
TRBD1 | TRBJ1-2 | . | TRBV9 | 14 | TGTGCCAGCACCCTGACAGGGGCGAGCTATGGCTACACCTTC | CASTLTGASYGYTF
TRBD1 | TRBJ1-1 | . | TRBV3-1/TRBV3-2 | 15 | TGTGCCAGCAGCCCCCGGACAGGGGGCCGGACTGAAGCTTTCTTT | CASSPRTGGRTEAFF
TRBD1 | TRBJ1-1 | . | TRBV7-9 | 17 | TGTGCCAGCAGCTCACCCGGAGGACAGGGGGGGAACACTGAAGCTTTCTTT | CASSSPGGQGGNTEAFF
. | TRBJ1-2 | . | TRBV30 | 11 | TGTGCCTGGAGTGTAGCGGTCGGCTACACCTTC | CAWSVAVGYTF
. | TRBJ2-3 | . | TRBV5-1 | 14 | TGCGCCAGCAGCTTGGGGGGCCCCACAGATACGCAGTATTTT | CASSLGGPTDTQYF
TRBD2 | TRBJ2-2 | . | TRBV7-6 | 15 | TGTGCCAGCAGCCAAGGGACTAGCGCAGCCGGGGAGCTGTTTTTT | CASSQGTSAAGELFF
TRBD1 | TRBJ1-1 | . | TRBV27 | 17 | TGTGCCAGCAGTACCACCTCACAGGGGGCGCGAAACACTGAAGCTTTCTTT | CASSTTSQGARNTEAFF
. | TRBJ1-5 | . | TRBV6-4 | 13 | TGTGCCAGCAGTATAGCTCGAGGGCAGCCCCAGCATTTT | CASSIARGQPQHF
. | TRBJ1-6 | . | TRBV12-5 | 13 | TGTGCTAGTGGTTTGGACGTAGGTTCACCCCTCCACTTT | CASGLDVGSPLHF
TRBD1 | TRBJ2-3 | . | TRBV9 | 20 | TGTGCCAGCAGCCTATCCTCGGGACAGGGTTTCTACTCTAGCACAGATACGCAGTATTTT | CASSLSSGQGFYSSTDTQYF
. | TRBJ2-3 | . | TRBV19 | 13 | TGTGCCAGTTCCCCCCAGCTGAGGGATACGCAGTATTTT | CASSPQLRDTQYF
. | TRBJ1-1 | . | TRBV3-1/TRBV3-2 | 16 | TGTGCCAGCACCCCAAGGGATCCGGTCCCCTGGACTGAAGCTTTCTTT | CASTPRDPVPWTEAFF
. | TRBJ2-2 | . | TRBV6-5 | 13 | TGTGCCAGCAGAGGGCGGAACACCGGGGAGCTGTTTTTT | CASRGRNTGELFF
. | TRBJ2-3 | . | TRBV7-2 | 12 | TGTGCCAGCAGCTTAGAGACAGATACGCAGTATTTT | CASSLETDTQYF
TRBD1 | TRBJ2-3 | . | TRBV9 | 14 | TGTGCCAGCAGCGTAGGACAGGGGATGGATACGCAGTATTTT | CASSVGQGMDTQYF
TRBD1 | TRBJ2-5 | once | TRBV29-1 | 13 | TGCAGCGTTGAAGGAGGGGGCATGGAGACCCAGTACTTC | CSVEGGGMETQYF
. | TRBJ2-5 | . | TRBV30 | 14 | TGTGCCTGGGGAAGGGGGACGAGGGCAGAGACCCAGTACTTC | CAWGRGTRAETQYF
. | TRBJ1-4 | . | TRBV4-2 | 15 | TGTGCCAGCACCCCGGCGACAACCGCTAATGAAAAACTGTTTTTT | CASTPATTANEKLFF
. | TRBJ2-1 | . | TRBV2 | 15 | TGTGCCAGCAGTGACGGAAGATGGTCCTACAATGAGCAGTTCTTC | CASSDGRWSYNEQFF